The T cell receptor beta chain described here comes from a study of regulatory T cells in long-lasting Graves disease. Broader study findings: Under persistent disease, TRBV28, TRBJ1-2 and TRBJ2-5 were used preferentially. Persistent Graves' patients showed a TCR diversity that was lower than that of newly diagnosed ones.

CDR3-region Arm-PCR and iRepertoire HTBI primers produced the TCR beta libraries. MiXCR, applied by TCRdb to the multiplex PCR reads, yields one record per CDR3 protein. This sample carries some 330,000 distinct CDR3 sequences, roughly 24% of them seen once, and the ten largest clones take around 30%. This clonotype has a count of ten or more. Its antigen is currently unknown. The CDR3 is 13 residues long. Trimming cost V 6 bases and J 10 bases; bases outside gene matches: 8. Germline CDR1 MNHNS, CDR2 SASEGT. Time point indicated: persistent/refractory GD, antithyroid drugs over 5 years with positive TRAb. PBMC-extracted RNA yielded the TCR library.

The sample here was peripheral blood mononuclear cells (PBMCs), taken when the disease was refractory, from a patient treated with antithyroid drugs. The sequence came from a woman between 40 and 50 years old with Graves disease. The genes are TRBV6-1 and TRBJ1-4, with 7 positions matching TRBD1. The CDR3 region is CASRDRAQGKLFF. The CDR3 nucleotides read TGTGCCAGCAGAGACAGGGCTCAGGGAAAACTGTTTTTT.